Each of the 16 T cell receptor beta chains below was sequenced from the same sample in a study of cytomegalovirus exposure and HLA in healthy donors. The PCR made use of 60 Vbeta and 13 Jbeta primers. Assay: immunoSEQ multiplex PCR; the TCRdb copy retains only in-frame clones and omits some. Among around 50,000 clones listed, around 80% were seen once. Sequencing was carried out using PBMCs. These receptors were collected from a man aged 25 to 45 in good health and CMV-seropositive.

The chain uses TRBV30 and TRBJ1-1; D call uncertain. In germline, CDR1 is GTSNPN, CDR2 SVGIG (reference sequence). V dropped 5 bases and J dropped 5 bases, with 9 bases sitting between them. This CDR3 has 11 amino acids. DNA for the CDR3: TGTGCCTGGGGTACTTATACTGAAGCTTTCTTT. Amino acid sequence: CAWGTYTEAFF.

This chain uses TRBV10-3 with TRBJ1-2, with D possibly TRBD1 on 6 matching bases. The germline V gene has CDR1 ENHRY and CDR2 SYGVKD. The CDR3 has 14 amino acids. The ends were cut back, 5 bases at V and 4 bases at J, with 14 bases in the middle. The CDR3, as DNA: TGTGCCATCAGTCCCGCAGGACAGAGCTATGGCTACACCTTC. The encoded protein is CAISPAGQSYGYTF.

This clone came up a few times. V is TRBV6-5 and J is TRBJ1-3; tentatively, D is TRBD1 (5 bases). Germline V gene sequence: CDR1 MNHEY, CDR2 SVGAGI. This CDR3 region has 14 residues. V gave up 8 bases and J gave up 2 bases, with 13 bases separating them. The chain's CDR3 is CASYAGPAGNTIYF. The CDR3 DNA reads TGTGCCAGCTATGCGGGGCCAGCTGGAAACACCATATATTTT.

The V call is TRBV2, the J call TRBJ2-3, with TRBD1 as a possible D gene (6 bases). The CDR3 totals 13 residues. V dropped 7 bases and J dropped 4 bases, with 12 bases sitting between them. From germline, CDR1 is SNHLY and CDR2 FYNNEI. In nucleotides, the CDR3 is TGTGCCAGCACCGTAAACAGGGCAGATACGCAGTATTTT. Protein sequence: CASTVNRADTQYF.

J is TRBJ1-6 and V is TRBV6-1; 7 positions agree with TRBD1. The CDR3 is made up of 14 amino acids. Germline loops: CDR1 MNHNS, CDR2 SASEGT. V dropped 5 bases and J dropped 3; count of bases not matched to a gene: 1. CDR3 region: CASSRDSYNSPLHF. The CDR3 DNA reads as TGTGCCAGCAGTCGGGACAGCTATAATTCACCCCTCCACTTT.

The chain's CDR3 is CASSSPTGNQPQHF. As DNA, the CDR3 is TGTGCCAGCAGCTCACCAACAGGGAATCAGCCCCAGCATTTT. The chain links TRBV28 to TRBJ1-5; TRBD1 is a possible D gene (6 bases). V lost 6 bases and J lost 4, with 13 bases in between. Germline CDR1 is MDHEN and CDR2 is SYDVKM. The CDR3 contains 14 residues.

The rearrangement links TRBV9 to TRBJ1-2, with unresolved D. The CDR3 length is 14 residues. Germline CDR1 SGDLS, CDR2 YYNGEE. V lost 4 bases to trimming and J lost 8 bases, with 18 bases between them. The CDR3 sequence is CASSPGGAGEGYTF. As DNA, the CDR3 is TGTGCCAGCAGCCCGGGAGGCGCCGGTGAGGGCTACACCTTC.

The rearrangement uses TRBV6-4 and TRBJ2-3, with 9 bases fitting TRBD1. The CDR3 is 16 amino acids. Germline lookup yields CDR1 MRHNA and CDR2 SNTAGT. Germline trimming cut 6 bases from V and 1 base from J; bases unmatched to any gene: 8. The CDR3 coding sequence is TGTGCCAGCAGGGGCAACAGGGGGCTGGGCACAGATACGCAGTATTTT. Translation: CASRGNRGLGTDTQYF.

The genes are TRBV11-2 and TRBJ1-2; 7 positions match TRBD1. The CDR3 has 15 residues. Trimming took 6 bases from V and 2 from J; bases not matched to a gene: 9. Germline loops: CDR1 SGHAT, CDR2 FQNNGV. The CDR3 spells CASRYKRDRNYGYTF. The CDR3 DNA reads TGTGCCAGCAGGTATAAGAGGGACAGAAACTATGGCTACACCTTC.

In this sample, this clone turned up a few times. The genes are TRBV7-9 and TRBJ1-4; perhaps TRBD1 as D (5 bases). CDR1 and CDR2 (germline): SEHNR, FQNEAQ (reference sequence). V was trimmed by 2 bases and J by 8 bases, leaving 12 bases between them. The length of the CDR3 is 14 residues. In DNA form, the CDR3 reads TGTGCCAGCAGCTTAACTACAGGTACCGAAAAACTGTTTTTT. Its translation: CASSLTTGTEKLFF.

This chain links TRBV19 with TRBJ1-1; a weak D match, TRBD1 (6 bases). Per the germline V gene, CDR1 is LNHDA and CDR2 is SQIVND (reference sequence). The germline V and J ends were trimmed by 6 bases and 1 base, with 9 bases remaining between them. The CDR3 loop spans 13 amino acids. CDR3 residues: CASRVDRNTEAFF. In nucleotides, the CDR3 is TGTGCCAGTAGAGTGGACAGGAACACTGAAGCTTTCTTT.

The J gene is TRBJ1-1, the V gene TRBV9, with D possibly TRBD1 on 5 matching bases. Germline values: CDR1 SGDLS, CDR2 YYNGEE. The CDR3 spans 14 residues. The ends were cut back, 0 bases at V and 7 bases at J, with 13 bases in the middle. CDR3: CASSVGRGGGEAFF. CDR3 in DNA: TGTGCCAGCAGCGTAGGGAGGGGAGGAGGTGAAGCTTTCTTT.

The chain couples TRBV11-3 to TRBJ2-7; TRBD1 aligns across 7 bases. This CDR3 is built from 13 residues. The germline V gene has CDR1 SGHNT and CDR2 YENEEA. With V trimmed by 5 bases and J by 3 bases, 4 bases remained unmatched. This chain's CDR3 is CASSPGDSYEQYF. Here the CDR3 DNA reads TGTGCCAGCAGCCCCGGGGACAGCTACGAGCAGTACTTC.

This clone has a single count. CDR3: CSARPGVEQYF. Written as DNA, the CDR3 is TGCAGTGCTAGACCCGGGGTCGAGCAGTACTTC. The chain employs TRBV20-1 and TRBJ2-7; TRBD2 is a possible D gene (5 bases). V was cut by 2 bases and J by 6 bases, with 8 bases left in between. Germline CDR1 DFQATT, CDR2 SNEGSKA (reference sequence). This CDR3 is 11 amino acids long.

This clone has more than one count but fewer than ten. The chain couples TRBV27 to TRBJ1-1; a weak D match, TRBD1 (5 bases). Germline loops: CDR1 MNHEY, CDR2 SMNVEV (reference sequence). CDR3 length: 14 amino acids. Trimming shortened V by 7 bases and J by 2 bases, and 14 bases separated the two germline ends. The CDR3, as DNA: TGTGCCAGCATCAAACTCGGGGGTAACACTGAAGCTTTCTTT. This translates into CASIKLGGNTEAFF.

The gene calls are TRBV11-3 and TRBJ2-2; TRBD1 might be the D (5 bases). The germline V and J ends were trimmed by 4 bases and 7 bases, with 16 bases remaining between them. CDR1 is SGHNT and CDR2 is YENEEA in the germline V gene. The CDR3 extends over 15 amino acids. The CDR3: CASSSGFPRVGELFF. CDR3 in DNA: TGTGCCAGCAGCTCAGGGTTCCCCAGGGTCGGGGAGCTGTTTTTT.